Sequencing of this T cell receptor (beta chain) was carried out in a study of cytomegalovirus exposure and HLA in healthy donors. The PCR ran on 60 Vbeta and 13 Jbeta primers. Sequenced by immunoSEQ multiplex PCR; TCRdb stores in-frame clones only, minus some. This table has 100,000 to 150,000 clones, around 80% appearing once. Trimming removed 5 bases at V and 0 bases at J, with 19 bases between. In germline, CDR1 is MGHRA, CDR2 YSYEKL. The CDR3 runs 18 residues. In regard to this clone: Other DNA sequences in this sample translate to the same CDR3.

Sequencing was carried out using PBMCs. The chain combines TRBV4-1 with TRBJ1-4; tentatively, D is TRBD1 (5 bases). The TCR originated in a woman between 18 and 29 years old in good health and CMV-seropositive. CDR3 DNA sequence: TGCGCCAGCAGCGCCTTAAGAGGCAGGGCTGCAACTAATGAAAAACTGTTTTTT. This translates into CASSALRGRAATNEKLFF.